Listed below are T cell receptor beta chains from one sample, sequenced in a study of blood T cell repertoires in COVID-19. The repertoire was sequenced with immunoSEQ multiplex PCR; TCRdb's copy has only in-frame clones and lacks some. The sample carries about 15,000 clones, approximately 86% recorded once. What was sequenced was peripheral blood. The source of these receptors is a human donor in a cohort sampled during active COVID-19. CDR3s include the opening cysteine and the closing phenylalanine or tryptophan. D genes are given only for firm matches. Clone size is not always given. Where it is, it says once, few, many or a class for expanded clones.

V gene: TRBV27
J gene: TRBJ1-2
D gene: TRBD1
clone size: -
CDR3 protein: CASSPLRDRLKAWGYTF
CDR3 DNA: TGTGCCAGCAGCCCCCTCCGGGACAGACTAAAGGCGTGGGGCTACACCTTC

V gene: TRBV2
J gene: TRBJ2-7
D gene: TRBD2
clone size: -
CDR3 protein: CASTDPTSGGPRLRTYEQYF
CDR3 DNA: TGTGCCAGCACAGACCCAACTAGCGGGGGACCCAGATTGCGAACCTACGAGCAGTACTTC

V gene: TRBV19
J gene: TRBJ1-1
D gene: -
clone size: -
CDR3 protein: CASSTRTQGWTEAFF
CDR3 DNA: TGTGCCAGTAGTACCCGGACACAAGGTTGGACTGAAGCTTTCTTT

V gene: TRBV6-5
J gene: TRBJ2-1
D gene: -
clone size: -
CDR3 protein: CASSRGEQFF
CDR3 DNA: TGTGCCAGCAGCAGAGGTGAGCAGTTCTTC

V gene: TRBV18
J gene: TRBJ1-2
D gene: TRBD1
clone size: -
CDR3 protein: CASSPGTEVNYGYTF
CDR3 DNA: TGTGCCAGCTCACCGGGGACAGAGGTCAACTATGGCTACACCTTC

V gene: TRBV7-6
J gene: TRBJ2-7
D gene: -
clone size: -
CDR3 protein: CASSLAGRGGYEQYF
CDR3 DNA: TGTGCCAGCAGCTTAGCGGGAAGAGGGGGTTACGAGCAGTACTTC

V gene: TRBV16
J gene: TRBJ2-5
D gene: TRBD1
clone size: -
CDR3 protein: CASSPGTGPAETQYF
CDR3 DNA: TGTGCCAGCAGCCCAGGGACAGGCCCGGCGGAGACCCAGTACTTC

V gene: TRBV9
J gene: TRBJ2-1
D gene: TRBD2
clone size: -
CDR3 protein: CASSLSGGYNEQFF
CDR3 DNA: TGTGCCAGCAGCTTAAGCGGGGGGTACAATGAGCAGTTCTTC

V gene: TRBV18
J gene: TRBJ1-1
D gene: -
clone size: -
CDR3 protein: CASSPGQNTEAFF
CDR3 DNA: TGTGCCAGCTCACCCGGTCAGAACACTGAAGCTTTCTTT

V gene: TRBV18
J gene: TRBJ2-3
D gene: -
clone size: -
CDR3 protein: CASSYRVASTDTQYF
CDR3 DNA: TGTGCCAGCTCATATCGGGTCGCTAGCACAGATACGCAGTATTTT

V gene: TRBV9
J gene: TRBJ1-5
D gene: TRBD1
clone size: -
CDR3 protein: CASSAIQGISNQPQHF
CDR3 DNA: TGTGCCAGCAGCGCAATACAGGGGATAAGCAATCAGCCCCAGCATTTT

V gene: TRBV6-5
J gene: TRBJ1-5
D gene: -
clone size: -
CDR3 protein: CASTRQADQPQHF
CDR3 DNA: TGTGCCAGCACCAGACAGGCAGATCAGCCCCAGCATTTT

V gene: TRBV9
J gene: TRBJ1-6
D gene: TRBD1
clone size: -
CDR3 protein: CASSQQGSLGSPLHF
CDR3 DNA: TGTGCCAGCAGCCAACAGGGGAGCCTCGGTTCACCCCTCCACTTT

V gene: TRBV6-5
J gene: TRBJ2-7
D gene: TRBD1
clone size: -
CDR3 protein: CASLWTGRNEQYF
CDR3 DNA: TGTGCCAGCTTATGGACAGGTCGGAACGAGCAGTACTTC

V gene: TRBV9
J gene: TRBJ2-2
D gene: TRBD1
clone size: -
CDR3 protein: CASSTRTGYTGELFF
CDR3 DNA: TGTGCCAGCAGCACCCGGACAGGGTACACCGGGGAGCTGTTTTTT

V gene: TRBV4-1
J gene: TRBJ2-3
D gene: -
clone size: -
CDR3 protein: CASSQVWQGSTDTQYF
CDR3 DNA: TGCGCCAGCAGCCAAGTATGGCAGGGAAGCACAGATACGCAGTATTTT

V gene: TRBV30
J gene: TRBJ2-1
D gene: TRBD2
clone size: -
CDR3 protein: CAWTVGLAEYNEQFF
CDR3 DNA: TGTGCCTGGACGGTTGGGCTAGCGGAGTACAATGAGCAGTTCTTC

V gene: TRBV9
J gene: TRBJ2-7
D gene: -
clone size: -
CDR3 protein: CASSVGDNPAYEQYF
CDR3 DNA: TGTGCCAGCAGCGTAGGGGACAACCCCGCCTACGAGCAGTACTTC

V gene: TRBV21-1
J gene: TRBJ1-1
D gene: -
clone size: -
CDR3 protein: CASSKEGQGNTEAFF
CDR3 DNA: TGTGCCAGCAGCAAGGAAGGACAGGGAAACACTGAAGCTTTCTTT

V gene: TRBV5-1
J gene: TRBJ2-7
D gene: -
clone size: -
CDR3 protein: CASSLVGPYEQYF
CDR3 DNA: TGCGCCAGCAGCTTGGTGGGCCCGTACGAGCAGTACTTC

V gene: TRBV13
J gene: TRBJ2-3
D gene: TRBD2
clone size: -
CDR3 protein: CASSGATSNNPTDTQYF
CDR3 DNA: TGTGCCAGCAGCGGAGCGACTAGCAACAATCCCACAGATACGCAGTATTTT

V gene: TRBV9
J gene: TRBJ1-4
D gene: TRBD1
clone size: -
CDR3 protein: CASSARQGEREKLFF
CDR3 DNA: TGTGCCAGCAGCGCCCGACAGGGAGAACGTGAAAAACTGTTTTTT

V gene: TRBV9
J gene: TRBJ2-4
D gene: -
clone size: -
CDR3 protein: CASSVAEGNIQYF
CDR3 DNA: TGTGCCAGCAGCGTAGCTGAGGGAAACATTCAGTACTTC

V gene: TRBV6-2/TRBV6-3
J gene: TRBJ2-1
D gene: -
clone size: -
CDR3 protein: CASSSQNKRPYNEQFF
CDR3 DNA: TGTGCCAGCAGTTCCCAGAACAAGCGACCCTACAATGAGCAGTTCTTC

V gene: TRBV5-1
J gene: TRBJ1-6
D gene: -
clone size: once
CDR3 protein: CASSLGVSSYNSPLHF
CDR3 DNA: TGCGCCAGCAGCTTGGGAGTGAGCTCCTATAATTCACCCCTCCACTTT

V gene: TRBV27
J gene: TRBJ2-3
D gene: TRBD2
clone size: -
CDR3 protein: CASSERGGSDTQYF
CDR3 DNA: TGTGCCAGCAGCGAGCGGGGAGGGTCAGATACGCAGTATTTT

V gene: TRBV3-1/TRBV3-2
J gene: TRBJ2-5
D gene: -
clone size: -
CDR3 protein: CASSQGPTQGQETQYF
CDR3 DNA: TGTGCCAGCAGCCAAGGTCCGACTCAGGGACAAGAGACCCAGTACTTC

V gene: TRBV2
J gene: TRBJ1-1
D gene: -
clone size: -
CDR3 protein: CASALGSARTEAFF
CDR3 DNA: TGTGCCAGCGCCTTGGGCAGTGCAAGGACTGAAGCTTTCTTT

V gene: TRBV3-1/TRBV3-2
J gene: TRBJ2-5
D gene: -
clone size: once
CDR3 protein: CASSLEFTGWETQYF
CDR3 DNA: TGTGCCAGCAGCCTCGAGTTTACAGGGTGGGAGACCCAGTACTTC

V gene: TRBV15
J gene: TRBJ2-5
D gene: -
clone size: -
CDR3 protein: CATSRGGFSGRETQYF
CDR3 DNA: TGTGCCACCAGCAGAGGGGGGTTTAGCGGAAGGGAGACCCAGTACTTC

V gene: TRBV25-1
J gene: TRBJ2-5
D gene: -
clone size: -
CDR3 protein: CASSEPRTDQETQYF
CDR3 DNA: TGTGCCAGCAGTGAACCCCGGACAGACCAAGAGACCCAGTACTTC

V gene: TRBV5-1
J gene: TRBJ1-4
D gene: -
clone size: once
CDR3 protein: CASSPLSLGGEKLFF
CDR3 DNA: TGCGCCAGCAGCCCACTCAGCCTCGGGGGTGAAAAACTGTTTTTT

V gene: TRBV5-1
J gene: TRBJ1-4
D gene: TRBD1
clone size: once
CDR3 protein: CASSGQGAGNEKLFF
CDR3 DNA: TGCGCCAGCAGCGGACAGGGGGCGGGTAATGAAAAACTGTTTTTT

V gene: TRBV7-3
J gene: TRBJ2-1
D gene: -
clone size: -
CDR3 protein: CASSLGGASSYNEQFF
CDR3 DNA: TGTGCCAGCAGCTTAGGGGGGGCTAGCTCCTACAATGAGCAGTTCTTC

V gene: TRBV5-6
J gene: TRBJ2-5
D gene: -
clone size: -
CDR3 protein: CASSPYSEETQYF
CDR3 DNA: TGTGCCAGCAGCCCCTATTCCGAAGAGACCCAGTACTTC

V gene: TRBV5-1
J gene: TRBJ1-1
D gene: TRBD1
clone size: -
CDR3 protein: CASRKQGAGMNTEAFF
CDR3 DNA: TGCGCCAGCAGAAAACAGGGGGCGGGGATGAACACTGAAGCTTTCTTT

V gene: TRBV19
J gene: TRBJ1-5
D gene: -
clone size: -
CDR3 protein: CASSPGLQGYQPQHF
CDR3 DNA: TGTGCCAGTAGTCCCGGATTACAGGGCTATCAGCCCCAGCATTTT

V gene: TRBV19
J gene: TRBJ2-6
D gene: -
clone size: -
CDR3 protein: CASTPMVRGASGANVLTF
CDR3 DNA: TGTGCCAGTACCCCAATGGTCAGGGGTGCCTCTGGGGCCAACGTCCTGACTTTC

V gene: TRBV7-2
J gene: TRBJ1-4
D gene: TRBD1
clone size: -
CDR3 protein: CASSRDRNEKLFF
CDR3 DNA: TGTGCCAGCAGTAGGGACAGAAATGAAAAACTGTTTTTT

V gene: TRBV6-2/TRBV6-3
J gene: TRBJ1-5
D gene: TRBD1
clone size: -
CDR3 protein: CASSYRGPGQVYQPQHF
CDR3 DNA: TGTGCCAGCAGTTACCGAGGTCCTGGACAGGTTTATCAGCCCCAGCATTTT

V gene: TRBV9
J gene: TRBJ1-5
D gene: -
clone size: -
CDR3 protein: CASSVGRGNQPQHF
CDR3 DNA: TGTGCCAGCAGCGTAGGGCGCGGGAATCAGCCCCAGCATTTT

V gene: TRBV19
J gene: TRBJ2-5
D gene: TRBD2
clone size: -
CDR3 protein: CASSRTSGGLKETQYF
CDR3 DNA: TGTGCCAGTAGTAGGACTAGCGGGGGCCTAAAAGAGACCCAGTACTTC

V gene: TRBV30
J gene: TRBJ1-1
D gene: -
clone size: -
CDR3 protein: CAWSTQGRETEAFF
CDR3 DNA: TGTGCCTGGAGTACACAGGGTAGAGAGACTGAAGCTTTCTTT

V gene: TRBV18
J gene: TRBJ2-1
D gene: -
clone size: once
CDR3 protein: CASSFLQGVQFF
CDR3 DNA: TGTGCCAGCTCATTCCTACAGGGCGTGCAGTTCTTC

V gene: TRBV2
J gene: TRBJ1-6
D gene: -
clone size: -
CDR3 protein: CASSQQGSYNSPLHF
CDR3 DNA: TGTGCCAGCAGTCAACAGGGATCCTATAATTCACCCCTCCACTTT

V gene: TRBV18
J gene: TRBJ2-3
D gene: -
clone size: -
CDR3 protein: CASSPLFGGTYTDTQYF
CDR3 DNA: TGTGCCAGCTCACCACTCTTCGGGGGTACATACACAGATACGCAGTATTTT

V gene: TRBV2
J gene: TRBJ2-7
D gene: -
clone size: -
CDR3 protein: CASRVQGDYEQYF
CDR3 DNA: TGTGCCAGCAGGGTCCAGGGCGACTACGAGCAGTACTTC

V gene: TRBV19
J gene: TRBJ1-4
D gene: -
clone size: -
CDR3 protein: CASSPLYPGARFDF
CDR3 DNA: TGTGCCAGTAGTCCCCTCTACCCAGGGGCAAGGTTCGATTTT

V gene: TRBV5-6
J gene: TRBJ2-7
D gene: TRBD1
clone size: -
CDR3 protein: CASSWDRGHSEQYF
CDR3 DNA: TGTGCCAGCAGCTGGGACAGGGGGCATAGCGAGCAGTACTTC

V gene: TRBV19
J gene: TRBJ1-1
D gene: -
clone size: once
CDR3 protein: CASSQDRFLAEAFF
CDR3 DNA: TGTGCCAGTAGCCAAGACAGGTTCCTAGCTGAAGCTTTCTTT